One sample yielded the 30 T cell receptor beta chains listed below, sequenced in a study of T-cell reconstitution after alpha-beta-depleted transplantation in children. For TCRbeta, the library was prepared with unique molecular identifiers. Each CDR3 protein gets one entry after TCRdb re-called the PCR reads with MiXCR. The sample shows hundreds of thousands of distinct CDR3 sequences, roughly 17% of them seen only once. The sequencing here drew on PBMCs from the stem cell graft donor, taken from the stem cell graft. These receptors were collected from a human donor who donated a stem cell graft to a child with acute myeloid leukemia.

This clonotype appeared many times. The CDR3 protein is CASNKTDMNTEAFF. CDR3 coding DNA: TGTGCCAGCAATAAGACAGACATGAACACTGAAGCTTTCTTT. The chain uses TRBV6-1 and TRBJ1-1, with D possibly TRBD1 on 5 matching bases. Germline V CDR1 and CDR2: MNHNS, SASEGT. The CDR3 runs 14 residues. Trimming pared 7 bases from V and 0 bases from J, leaving 12 bases between.

This clonotype was found many times. The chain is built from TRBV20-1 and TRBJ2-1, with D possibly called TRBD1 or TRBD2 (6 bases each). This CDR3 has 16 amino acids. CDR1 DFQATT and CDR2 SNEGSKA come from the germline V gene (reference sequence). V lost 2 bases and J lost 4, with 18 bases in between. The CDR3 is CSARYQLPGAYNEQFF. DNA of the CDR3: TGCAGTGCTAGATATCAGTTGCCGGGGGCTTACAATGAGCAGTTCTTC.

This clonotype has at least ten counts. This rearrangement joins TRBV6-5 to TRBJ2-7; D is unclear. Trimming shortened V by 0 bases and J by 5 bases, and 8 bases separated the two germline ends. The CDR3 spans 13 residues. CDR1 MNHEY and CDR2 SVGAGI come from the germline V gene. CDR3 residues: CASSYSSMDEQYF. The CDR3, as DNA: TGTGCCAGCAGTTACTCGTCTATGGACGAGCAGTACTTC.

This clonotype was counted between two and nine times. V and J are TRBV20-1 and TRBJ2-1; D may be TRBD2 (5 bases). The germline V gene has CDR1 DFQATT and CDR2 SNEGSKA (reference sequence). The CDR3 runs to 14 residues. The germline V and J ends were trimmed by 6 bases and 4 bases, with 16 bases remaining between them. The CDR3 sequence is CSALPGIQYNEQFF. Written as DNA, the CDR3 is TGCAGTGCGCTTCCGGGAATCCAATACAATGAGCAGTTCTTC.

The table lists this clonotype with many counts. The genes are TRBV5-5 and TRBJ2-1; maybe TRBD2 (5 bases). CDR1 SGHKS and CDR2 YYEKEE come from the germline V gene (reference sequence). Trimming removed 4 bases at V and 9 bases at J, with 20 bases between. CDR3 length: 15 amino acids. CDR3 DNA: TGTGCCAGCAGCCCCTCGGGGTCTAGCAACAGTGAGCAGTTCTTC. Translating gives CASSPSGSSNSEQFF.

The chain links TRBV29-1 to TRBJ2-3; the match to TRBD2 covers 10 bases. In germline, CDR1 is SQVTM, CDR2 ANQGSEA. V gave up 7 bases and J gave up 4 bases; unmatched junction bases: 14. The CDR3 runs 16 residues. Here the CDR3 reads CSARIYSGGTADTQYF. The CDR3 nucleotides are TGCAGCGCGAGGATTTATAGCGGGGGGACCGCAGATACGCAGTATTTT.

The V gene is TRBV15, the J gene TRBJ2-7; possibly TRBD2 for D (5 bases). Trimming removed 5 bases from V and 5 bases from J, with 13 bases in between. The CDR3 contains 13 residues. Germline lookup yields CDR1 LNHNV and CDR2 YYDKDF (reference sequence). The CDR3 is CATSRTPGNEQYF. The DNA of the CDR3 is TGTGCCACCAGCCGTACCCCGGGAAACGAGCAGTACTTC.

The chain combines TRBV11-2 with TRBJ2-1; TRBD2 aligns across 9 bases. This CDR3 comprises 20 residues. Per the germline V gene, CDR1 is SGHAT and CDR2 is FQNNGV. J lost 0 bases, V lost 3 bases, and 15 bases had no gene match. The CDR3 sequence: CASSFLEGSGGPSSYNEQFF. In DNA, the CDR3 is TGTGCCAGCAGCTTTTTGGAAGGTAGCGGGGGCCCAAGCTCCTACAATGAGCAGTTCTTC.

Only a few counts were recorded for this clonotype. The chain links TRBV5-1 to TRBJ1-2; no firm D call. With 2 bases removed from V and 5 bases from J, the gap between germline ends came to 10 bases. Germline V lookup: CDR1 SGHRS, CDR2 YFSETQ. The CDR3 has 13 amino acids. DNA of the CDR3: TGCGCCAGCAGCTTTAACAGAGTATATGGCTACACCTTC. Amino acids: CASSFNRVYGYTF.

This clonotype occurred many times. This CDR3 is CSVERGQGGYGYTF. The CDR3 coding sequence is TGCAGCGTTGAGAGGGGACAGGGCGGCTATGGCTACACCTTC. The V gene is TRBV29-1, the J gene TRBJ1-2; 9 bases map to TRBD1. The V gene end was trimmed by 3 bases and the J gene end by 4 bases; junction bases not matched to a gene: 6. The CDR3 is 14 amino acids. The germline V gene encodes CDR1 SQVTM and CDR2 ANQGSEA.

This clonotype occurred a few times. This chain connects TRBV6-2 or TRBV6-3 to TRBJ2-5, with D perhaps matching TRBD2 (6 bases). The V gene lost 6 bases and the J gene lost 5 bases, with 16 bases spanning the gap. CDR3 length: 14 amino acids. Germline V lookup: CDR1 MNHEY, CDR2 SVGEGT. The CDR3 here is CASSYTGGKETQYF. Written as DNA, the CDR3 is TGTGCCAGCAGCTATACTGGGGGGAAGGAGACCCAGTACTTC.

The table lists this clonotype with many counts. V gene TRBV4-3 combines with J gene TRBJ2-1, with TRBD2 identical over 12 bases. Germline V lookup: CDR1 LGHNA, CDR2 YSLEER. Trimming cost V 3 bases and J 0 bases; bases outside gene matches: 9. The CDR3 has 19 amino acids. DNA of the CDR3: TGCGCCAGCAGCCAGGGGCTAGCGGGGGGGGATGGCTCCTACAATGAGCAGTTCTTC. Its protein product is CASSQGLAGGDGSYNEQFF.

V and J are TRBV30 and TRBJ2-1, with a weak D call TRBD2 (6 bases). In germline, CDR1 is GTSNPN, CDR2 SVGIG (reference sequence). Trimming stripped 1 base from V and 5 bases from J, with 12 bases between. This CDR3 has 14 residues. The CDR3: CAWSASVHNNEQFF. Here the CDR3 DNA reads TGTGCCTGGAGTGCTAGCGTCCACAACAATGAGCAGTTCTTC.

The chain links TRBV6-5 to TRBJ2-1, with 9 positions matching TRBD1. Germline V gives CDR1 MNHEY, CDR2 SVGAGI. This CDR3 has 16 residues. V shed 1 base and J 8 bases; nucleotides not matched to a gene: 9. Here the CDR3 reads CASSYFRGTGGDEQFF. The CDR3 DNA sequence: TGTGCCAGCAGTTACTTTCGAGGAACAGGGGGCGATGAGCAGTTCTTC.

Many counts were recorded for this clonotype. The V call is TRBV11-1, the J call TRBJ1-5, with 9 nucleotides matching TRBD1. The germline V gene encodes CDR1 SGHAT and CDR2 FQDESV (reference sequence). The CDR3 is 18 amino acids. V lost 2 bases, J lost 4 bases, and 12 bases stayed unmatched. The CDR3 DNA is TGTGCCAGCAGCTTAACGTCGAGACAGGGGGATCGAAATCAGCCCCAGCATTTT. It yields the protein CASSLTSRQGDRNQPQHF.

This clonotype has a count of ten or more. The V gene is TRBV20-1, the J gene TRBJ2-3; possibly TRBD1 for D (6 bases). CDR1 DFQATT and CDR2 SNEGSKA come from the germline V gene (reference sequence). The V and J ends lost 2 bases and 6 bases respectively, with 15 bases between them. This CDR3 comprises 14 residues. CDR3: CSARFWGPGDTQYF. The CDR3 DNA sequence: TGCAGTGCTAGATTTTGGGGGCCGGGTGATACGCAGTATTTT.

At least ten counts were recorded for this clonotype. J is TRBJ1-6 and V is TRBV6-6; D is ambiguous. The germline V gene has CDR1 MNHNY and CDR2 SVGAGI (reference sequence). CDR3 length: 12 amino acids. Trimming pared 8 bases from V and 11 bases from J, leaving 13 bases between. This CDR3 is CASYDSTPPLHF. The CDR3 region has the DNA TGTGCCAGCTACGACTCAACCCCACCCCTCCACTTT.

The sample holds many counts of this clonotype. The V and J genes are TRBV20-1 and TRBJ2-5; 11 bases align to TRBD2. Germline assignment: CDR1 DFQATT and CDR2 SNEGSKA (reference sequence). Trimming cost V 5 bases and J 1 base; bases outside gene matches: 9. The CDR3 extends over 16 amino acids. Written as DNA, the CDR3 is TGCAGTGCTTACAAGACTAGCGGGGTGATCCAAGAGACCCAGTACTTC. Its translation: CSAYKTSGVIQETQYF.

This clonotype showed up just a few times. The rearrangement links TRBV21-1 to TRBJ2-7. TRBV21-1 is shown as a pseudogene. This CDR3 has 15 amino acids. The DNA of the CDR3 is TGTGCCAGCAGCAAAGAATTAGAAGTCTCCTACGAGCAGTACGTC. It codes for CASSKELEVSYEQYV.

This clonotype showed up many times. V usage is TRBV20-1 and J usage is TRBJ1-2, with D maybe TRBD1 (5 bases). V lost 3 bases and J 2 bases, leaving 16 bases between the germline ends. The CDR3 loop spans 15 amino acids. Per germline, CDR1 DFQATT and CDR2 SNEGSKA (reference sequence). In DNA form, the CDR3 reads TGCAGTGCTAGCCGGATGAAGGGGACGAACTATGGCTACACCTTC. It specifies CSASRMKGTNYGYTF.

V gene TRBV6-2 or TRBV6-3 combines with J gene TRBJ1-5; a possible D gene is TRBD1 (5 bases). Germline V gene sequence: CDR1 MNHEY, CDR2 SVGEGT. This CDR3 region has 15 residues. The V gene lost 5 bases and the J gene lost 9 bases, with 20 bases spanning the gap. The CDR3 region has the DNA TGTGCCAGCAGTCGGGACGTCCCAGGTAATACGCCCCAGCATTTT. Residues: CASSRDVPGNTPQHF.

This clonotype was counted at least ten times. This rearrangement joins TRBV12-3 or TRBV12-4 to TRBJ2-7; possibly TRBD2 for D (5 bases). The ends were cut back, 3 bases at V and 3 bases at J, with 9 bases in the middle. The CDR3 covers 13 residues. CDR3 region: CASSFGVYYEQYF. The CDR3 nucleotides are TGTGCCAGCAGTTTCGGGGTTTACTACGAGCAGTACTTC.

The rearrangement links TRBV27 to TRBJ2-5; a weak D match, TRBD1 (9 bases). Germline V gene data show CDR1 as MNHEY and CDR2 as SMNVEV (reference sequence). V was shortened by 8 bases and J by 5 bases, with 30 bases between the two germline ends. The CDR3 consists of 18 residues. CDR3 sequence reads: CASAPLGTRQGVRETQYF. The CDR3 region has the DNA TGTGCCAGCGCCCCACTAGGGACTAGACAGGGGGTGAGGGAGACCCAGTACTTC.

J is TRBJ1-6 and V is TRBV7-2, with D unresolved. V was pared by 1 base and J by 5 bases, with 12 bases between. The length of the CDR3 is 16 residues. Germline V lookup: CDR1 SGHTA, CDR2 FQGNSA. The chain's CDR3 is CASSLGATTNNSPLHF. The CDR3 DNA reads as TGTGCCAGCAGCTTAGGTGCGACTACGAATAATTCACCCCTCCACTTT.

The sample holds a few counts of this clonotype. This chain connects TRBV5-1 to TRBJ2-1; D tentatively reads TRBD1 or TRBD2 (5 bases each). The CDR3 totals 16 residues. Germline V gives CDR1 SGHRS, CDR2 YFSETQ. V lost 4 bases, J lost 2 bases, and 16 bases lay in between. The CDR3 sequence is CASSDTVGGAYNEQFF. Written as DNA, the CDR3 is TGCGCCAGCAGCGACACTGTTGGGGGAGCCTACAATGAGCAGTTCTTC.

This clonotype was counted a few times. This sequence joins TRBV5-6 and TRBJ2-3; a possible D gene is TRBD2 (5 bases). Germline CDR1 reads SGHDT; CDR2 reads YYEEEE. This CDR3 is 13 amino acids long. The V gene lost 4 bases and the J gene lost 6 bases, with 12 bases spanning the gap. The CDR3 reads CASSPTLADTQYF. CDR3 nucleotides: TGTGCCAGCAGCCCTACCTTAGCGGATACGCAGTATTTT. Together with reference TRBV5-6 and TRBJ2-3, the CDR3 gives the full variable domain: DAGVTQSPTHLIKTRGQQVTLRCSPKSGHDTVSWYQQALGQGPQFIFQYYEEEERQRGNFPDRFSGHQFPNYSSELNVNALLLGDSALYLCASSPTLADTQYFGPGTRLTVL.

The chain combines TRBV7-9 with TRBJ2-7; 11 bases match TRBD2. CDR1 SEHNR and CDR2 FQNEAQ come from the germline V gene (reference sequence). The CDR3 covers 17 residues. Trimming removed 4 bases from V and 0 bases from J; junction bases left unmatched: 8. This chain's CDR3 is CASSSTSGATSSYEQYF. The CDR3 region has the DNA TGTGCCAGCAGCTCGACTAGCGGGGCTACTAGCTCCTACGAGCAGTACTTC.

This clonotype came up many times. The J gene is TRBJ1-2, the V gene TRBV21-1. TRBV21-1 is shown as a pseudogene. There are 15 residues in the CDR3. As DNA, the CDR3 is TGTGCCAGCAGCAAAGGAGGGCAGGACCGCTATGGCTACACCTTC. Encoded protein: CASSKGGQDRYGYTF.

This clonotype was counted between two and nine times. The rearrangement uses TRBV10-3 and TRBJ2-7, with 7 bases identical to TRBD2. Germline V gene lookup returns CDR1 ENHRY and CDR2 SYGVKD. The CDR3 length is 14 residues. The ends lost 1 base at V and 4 bases at J; junction bases unmatched: 4. CDR3 nucleotides: TGTGCCATCAGTGAGTTTTCTAGCGGATACGAGCAGTACTTC. Translated: CAISEFSSGYEQYF.

The chain links TRBV24-1 to TRBJ2-3, with TRBD1 identical over 7 bases. After removal of 1 base from V and 3 bases from J, the junction contained 9 bases not matched to a gene. The CDR3 contains 17 residues. Looked up from germline, CDR1 is KGHDR and CDR2 is SFDVKD. The CDR3 here is CATSDLSETGYTDTQYF. In nucleotides, the CDR3 is TGTGCCACCAGTGATTTATCCGAGACAGGGTATACAGATACGCAGTATTTT.